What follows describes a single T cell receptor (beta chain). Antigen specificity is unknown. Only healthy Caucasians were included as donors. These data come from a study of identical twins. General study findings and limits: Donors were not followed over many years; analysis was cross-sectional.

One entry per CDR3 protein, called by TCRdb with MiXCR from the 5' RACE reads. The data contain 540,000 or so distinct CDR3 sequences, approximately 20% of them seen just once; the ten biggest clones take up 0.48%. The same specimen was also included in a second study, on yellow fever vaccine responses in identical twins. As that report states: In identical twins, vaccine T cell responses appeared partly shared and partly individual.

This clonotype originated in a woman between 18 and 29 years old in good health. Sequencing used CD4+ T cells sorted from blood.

The CDR3 region has the DNA TGTGCCAGCAGTGGTCCGGGGGGCCACTCCTACGAGCGGTACGTC. Translation: CASSGPGGHSYERYV. The V and J genes are TRBV25-1 and TRBJ2-7, with D tentatively TRBD2 (7 bases). Germline CDR1 and CDR2: MGHDK and SYGVNS. CDR3 size: 15 residues.